The 6 T cell receptor beta chains below were found in one sample sequenced in a study of beta chain features in type 1 diabetes. Expressed TCRB transcripts were sequenced after all isolated RNA was converted to cDNA. The method was immunoSEQ multiplex PCR; TCRdb's version includes in-frame clones alone and lacks a portion of them. This table holds under 250,000 clones, roughly 13% found once. Sequencing used naive CD4+ T cells from blood. The source is a middle-aged woman in good health.

This clone was observed a handful of times. J is TRBJ1-5 and V is TRBV6-1; 8 nucleotides line up with TRBD1. The length of the CDR3 is 14 residues. The trim removed 10 bases at V and 6 bases at J, leaving 11 bases unmatched. Germline V CDR1 and CDR2: MNHNS, SASEGT. CDR3 loop: CAIEDREVGQPQHF. The CDR3 DNA sequence: TGTGCCATAGAGGACAGGGAAGTCGGTCAGCCCCAGCATTTT.

The V gene is TRBV18, the J gene TRBJ2-5; D unresolved. V was pared by 3 bases and J by 1 base, with 9 bases between. The CDR3 consists of 14 residues. Germline-derived CDR1 and CDR2 are KGHSH and LQKENI. CDR3 DNA sequence: TGTGCCAGCTCACCGCGGAGATCCCAAGAGACCCAGTACTTC. It codes for CASSPRRSQETQYF.

The chain couples TRBV9 to TRBJ2-3; 14 nucleotides match TRBD2. Germline assignment: CDR1 SGDLS and CDR2 YYNGEE. CDR3 length equals 19 residues. V trimming: 3 bases; J trimming: 4 bases; junction bases outside the gene matches: 13. CDR3: CASSDSSRTSGGSADTQYF. The CDR3 nucleotides are TGTGCCAGCAGCGACTCTAGCCGGACTAGCGGGGGGTCAGCAGATACGCAGTATTTT. Variable domain in full (rest from reference TRBV9 and TRBJ2-3): DSGVTQTPKHLITATGQRVTLRCSPRSGDLSVYWYQQSLDQGLQFLIQYYNGEERAKGNILERFSAQQFPDLHSELNLSSLELGDSALYFCASSDSSRTSGGSADTQYFGPGTRLTVL.

J is TRBJ2-3 and V is TRBV11-2; D is ambiguous. The CDR3 length is 13 residues. With 2 bases removed from V and 2 bases from J, the gap between germline ends came to 5 bases. Germline-derived CDR1 and CDR2 are SGHAT and FQNNGV. The CDR3 sequence is CASSLHYTDTQYF. The CDR3 DNA is TGTGCCAGCAGCTTACACTACACAGATACGCAGTATTTT.

This clone occurred a few times. This chain connects TRBV6-5 to TRBJ1-2; 8 bases fit TRBD1. The junction had 8 bases not matched to a gene; V was cut back by 5 bases and J by 6 bases. The germline gives CDR1 MNHEY, CDR2 SVGAGI. This CDR3 has 14 residues. The CDR3 loop reads CASSQTGERDGYTF. DNA of the CDR3: TGTGCCAGCAGTCAGACAGGGGAACGGGATGGCTACACCTTC.

The rearrangement joins TRBV12-5 to TRBJ2-1; TRBD2 aligns across 9 bases. Germline lookup yields CDR1 LGHNT and CDR2 FRNRAP. The CDR3 consists of 13 residues. Trimming cost V 1 base and J 10 bases; bases outside gene matches: 2. The CDR3 region is CASGLGSGGEQFF. CDR3 DNA: TGTGCTAGTGGTTTGGGTAGCGGGGGCGAGCAGTTCTTC.